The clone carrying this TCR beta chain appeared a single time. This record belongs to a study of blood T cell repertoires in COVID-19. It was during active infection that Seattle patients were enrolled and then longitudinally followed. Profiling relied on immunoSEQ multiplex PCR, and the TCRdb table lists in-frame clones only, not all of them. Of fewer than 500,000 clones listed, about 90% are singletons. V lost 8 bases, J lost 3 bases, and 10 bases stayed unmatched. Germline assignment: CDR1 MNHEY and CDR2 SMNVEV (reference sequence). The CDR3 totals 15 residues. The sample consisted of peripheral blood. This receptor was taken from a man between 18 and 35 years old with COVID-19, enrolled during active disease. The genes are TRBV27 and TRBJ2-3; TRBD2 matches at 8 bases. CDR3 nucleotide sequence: TGTGCCAGCCTCGGGAGGGACATCGGGACAGATACGCAGTATTTT. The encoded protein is CASLGRDIGTDTQYF.